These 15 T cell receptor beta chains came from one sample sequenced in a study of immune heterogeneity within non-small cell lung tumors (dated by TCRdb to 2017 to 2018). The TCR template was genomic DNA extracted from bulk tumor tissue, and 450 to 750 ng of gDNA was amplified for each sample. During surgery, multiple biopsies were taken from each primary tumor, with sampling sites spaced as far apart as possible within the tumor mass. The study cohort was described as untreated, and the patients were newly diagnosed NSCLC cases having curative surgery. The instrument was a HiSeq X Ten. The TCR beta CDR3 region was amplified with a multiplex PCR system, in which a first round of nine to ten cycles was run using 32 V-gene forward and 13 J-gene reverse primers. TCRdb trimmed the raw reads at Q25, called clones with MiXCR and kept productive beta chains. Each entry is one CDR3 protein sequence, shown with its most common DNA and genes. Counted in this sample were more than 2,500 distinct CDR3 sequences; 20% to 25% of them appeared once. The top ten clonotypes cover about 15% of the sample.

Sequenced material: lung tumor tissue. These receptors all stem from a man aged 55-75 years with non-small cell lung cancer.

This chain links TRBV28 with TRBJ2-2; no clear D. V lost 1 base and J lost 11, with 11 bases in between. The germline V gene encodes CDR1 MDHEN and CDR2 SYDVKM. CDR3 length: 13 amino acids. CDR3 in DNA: TGTGCCAGCAGTTTATTTGATTGGGGTGAGCTGTTTTTT. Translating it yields CASSLFDWGELFF.

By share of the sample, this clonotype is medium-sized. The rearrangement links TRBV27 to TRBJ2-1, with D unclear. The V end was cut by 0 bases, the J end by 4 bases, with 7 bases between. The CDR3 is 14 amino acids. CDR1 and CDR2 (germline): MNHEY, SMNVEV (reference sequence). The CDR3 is CASSLSNRYNEQFF. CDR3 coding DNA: TGTGCCAGCAGTTTATCGAATAGATACAATGAGCAGTTCTTC.

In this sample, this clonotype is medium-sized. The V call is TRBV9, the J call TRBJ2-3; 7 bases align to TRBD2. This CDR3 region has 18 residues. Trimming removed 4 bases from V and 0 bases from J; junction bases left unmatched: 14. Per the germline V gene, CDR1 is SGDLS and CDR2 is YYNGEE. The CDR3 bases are TGTGCCAGCAGCCCGCCCATTGGGCTAGCGGCTAGCACAGATACGCAGTATTTT. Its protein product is CASSPPIGLAASTDTQYF.

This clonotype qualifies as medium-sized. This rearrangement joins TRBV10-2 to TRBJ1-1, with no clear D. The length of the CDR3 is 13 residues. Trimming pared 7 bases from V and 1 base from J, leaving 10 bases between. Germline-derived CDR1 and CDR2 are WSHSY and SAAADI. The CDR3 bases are TGCGCCAGCACCCTGACACCGAACACTGAAGCTTTCTTT. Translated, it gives CASTLTPNTEAFF.

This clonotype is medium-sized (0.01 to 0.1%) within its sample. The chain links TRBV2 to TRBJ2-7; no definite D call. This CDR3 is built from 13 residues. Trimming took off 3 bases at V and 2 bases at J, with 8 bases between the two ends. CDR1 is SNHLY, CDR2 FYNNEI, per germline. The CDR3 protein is CASSEVGTYEQYF. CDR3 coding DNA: TGTGCCAGCAGTGAGGTGGGGACCTACGAGCAGTACTTC.

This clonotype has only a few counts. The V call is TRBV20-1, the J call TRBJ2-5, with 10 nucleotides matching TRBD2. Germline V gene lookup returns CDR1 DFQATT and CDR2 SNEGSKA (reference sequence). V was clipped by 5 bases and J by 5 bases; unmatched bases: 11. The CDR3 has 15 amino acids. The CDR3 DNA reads TGCAGTGCTCTCCTTCTAGCGGGAGCCGGGGAGACCCAGTACTTC. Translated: CSALLLAGAGETQYF.

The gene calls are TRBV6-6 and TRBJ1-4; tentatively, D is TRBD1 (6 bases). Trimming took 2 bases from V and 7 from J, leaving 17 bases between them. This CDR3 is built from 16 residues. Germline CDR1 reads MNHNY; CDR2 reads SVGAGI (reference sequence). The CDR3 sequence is CASSYGVGGSSEKLFF. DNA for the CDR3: TGTGCCAGCAGTTACGGAGTGGGGGGCTCGAGTGAAAAACTGTTTTTT.

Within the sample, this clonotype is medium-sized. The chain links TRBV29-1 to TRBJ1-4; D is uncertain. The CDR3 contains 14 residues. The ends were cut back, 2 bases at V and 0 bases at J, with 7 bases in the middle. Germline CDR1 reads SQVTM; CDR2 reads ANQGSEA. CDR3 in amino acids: CSVEPLATNEKLFF. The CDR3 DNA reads TGCAGCGTTGAACCATTAGCAACTAATGAAAAACTGTTTTTT.

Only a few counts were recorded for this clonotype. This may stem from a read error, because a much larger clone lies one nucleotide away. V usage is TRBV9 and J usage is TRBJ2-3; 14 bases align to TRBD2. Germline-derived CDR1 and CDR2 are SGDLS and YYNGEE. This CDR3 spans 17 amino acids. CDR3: CASTRGGTSGSTDTRYF. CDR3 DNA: TGTGCCAGCACGAGGGGTGGGACTAGCGGGAGTACAGATACGCGGTATTTT. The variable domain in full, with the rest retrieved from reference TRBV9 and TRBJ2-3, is DSGVTQTPKHLITATGQRVTLRCSPRSGDLSVYWYQQSLDQGLQFLIQYYNGEERAKGNILERFSAQQFPDLHSELNLSSLELGDSALYFCASTRGGTSGSTDTRYFGPGTRLTVL.

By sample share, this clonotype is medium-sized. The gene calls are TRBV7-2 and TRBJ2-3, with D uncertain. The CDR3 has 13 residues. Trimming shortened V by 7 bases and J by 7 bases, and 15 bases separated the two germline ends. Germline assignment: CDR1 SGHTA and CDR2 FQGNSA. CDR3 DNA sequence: TGTGCCAGCACCCCAGTGGGCAGAAATACGCAGTATTTT. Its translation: CASTPVGRNTQYF.

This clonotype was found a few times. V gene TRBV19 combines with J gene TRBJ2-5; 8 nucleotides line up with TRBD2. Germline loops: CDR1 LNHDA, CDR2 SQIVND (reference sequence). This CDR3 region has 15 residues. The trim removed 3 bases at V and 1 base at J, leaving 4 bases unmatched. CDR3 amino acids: CASSMSGRAQETQYF. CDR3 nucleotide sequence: TGTGCCAGTAGTATGTCCGGGAGGGCCCAAGAGACCCAGTACTTC.

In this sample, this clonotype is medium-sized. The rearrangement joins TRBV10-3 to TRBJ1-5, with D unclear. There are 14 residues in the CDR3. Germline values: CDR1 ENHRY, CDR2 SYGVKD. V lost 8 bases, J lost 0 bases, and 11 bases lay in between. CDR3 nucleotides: TGTGCCATCGGGTCAGTCTTTAGCAATCAGCCCCAGCATTTT. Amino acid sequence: CAIGSVFSNQPQHF.

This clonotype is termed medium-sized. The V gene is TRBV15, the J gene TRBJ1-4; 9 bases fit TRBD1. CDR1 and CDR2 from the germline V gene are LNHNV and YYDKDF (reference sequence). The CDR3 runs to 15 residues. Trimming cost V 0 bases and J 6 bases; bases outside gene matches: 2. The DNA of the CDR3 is TGTGCCACCAGCAGAGAGGACAGGGGCTATGAAAAACTGTTTTTT. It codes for CATSREDRGYEKLFF.

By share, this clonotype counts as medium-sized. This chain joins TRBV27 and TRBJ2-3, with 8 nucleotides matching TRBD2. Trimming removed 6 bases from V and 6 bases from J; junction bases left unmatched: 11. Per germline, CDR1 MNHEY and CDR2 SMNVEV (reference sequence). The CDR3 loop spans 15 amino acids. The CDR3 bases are TGTGCCAGCAGGCCGATGGCTAGCGGGTTTGATACGCAGTATTTT. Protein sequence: CASRPMASGFDTQYF.

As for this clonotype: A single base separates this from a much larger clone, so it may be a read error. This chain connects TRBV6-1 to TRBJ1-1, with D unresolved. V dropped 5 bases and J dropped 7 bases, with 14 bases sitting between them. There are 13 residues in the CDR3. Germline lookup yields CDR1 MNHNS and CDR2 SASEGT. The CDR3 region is CASSQTRIDEAFF. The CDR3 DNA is TGTGCCAGCAGTCAAACACGGATCGATGAAGCTTTCTTT.